This section outlines one T cell receptor (beta chain) sequence together with its context. Only in-frame clones appear in the TCRdb table, and some are missing; sequencing was by immunoSEQ multiplex PCR. The sample carries about 380,000 clones, about 97% recorded once. This record belongs to a study of shared clonotypes between healthy human individuals. Germline V gives CDR1 SEHNR, CDR2 FQNEAQ (reference sequence). V was trimmed by 5 bases and J by 1 base, leaving 8 bases between them. The CDR3 has 13 amino acids. The TCR originated in a man in his thirties or forties in good health. Sequencing input: memory CD8+ T cells sorted from blood. Subset reported: CD45RO+ cells pooled with CCR7-negative TemRA cells. The V call is TRBV7-9, the J call TRBJ1-2, with D perhaps TRBD1 (6 bases). CDR3 protein: CASSPQGNYGYTF. CDR3 nucleotide sequence: TGTGCCAGCAGCCCACAGGGTAACTATGGCTACACCTTC.